The next 10 T cell receptor beta chains were all read from a single sample in a study of OX40 agonist ivuxolimab in advanced cancers. The library relied on the immunoSEQ multiplex PCR assay. The immuneACCESS repertoire file appears here via TCRdb, limited to in-frame rearrangements. These files lack a portion of the clones; in checked studies, under half of the deficit traces to unresolved V genes, and the cause of the others is not known. Present in this sample are about 20,000 clones, approximately 79% of which were seen just once. The ten biggest clones cover under 25% of the sample. The source was CD4+ or CD8+ T cells sorted from blood, collected in a trial of the OX40 agonist ivuxolimab. The source of these receptors is an adult with an advanced solid tumor such as melanoma, head and neck, liver or kidney cancer.

This rearrangement joins TRBV4-1 to TRBJ1-2, with D uncertain. In germline, CDR1 is MGHRA, CDR2 YSYEKL. The CDR3 contains 15 residues. The ends were cut back, 4 bases at V and 5 bases at J, with 17 bases in the middle. CDR3 in DNA: TGCGCCAGCAGCCCCCCCCGGGGAACCTCTTATGGCTACACCTTC. As protein: CASSPPRGTSYGYTF.

By sample fraction, this clone is large. V gene TRBV4-1 combines with J gene TRBJ1-1; TRBD1 is a possible D gene (5 bases). The CDR3 totals 14 residues. Germline values: CDR1 MGHRA, CDR2 YSYEKL. The V and J ends lost 3 bases and 9 bases respectively, with 17 bases between them. CDR3 DNA: TGCGCCAGCAGCCACGCCGGGGGTATGGGCCAAGCTTTCTTT. It codes for CASSHAGGMGQAFF.

This chain uses TRBV19 with TRBJ1-5; no reliable D call. Deletions cut 0 bases from V and 5 bases from J, with 11 bases between. CDR1 LNHDA and CDR2 SQIVND come from the germline V gene (reference sequence). The CDR3 is 15 residues long. This chain's CDR3 is CASSIDRGRHQPQHF. Written as DNA, the CDR3 is TGTGCCAGTAGTATAGATCGTGGCCGGCATCAGCCCCAGCATTTT.

The chain employs TRBV11-2 and TRBJ2-7; D is uncertain. Germline CDR1 SGHAT, CDR2 FQNNGV. This CDR3 comprises 14 residues. The V gene lost 0 bases and the J gene lost 2 bases, with 8 bases spanning the gap. For the CDR3, the DNA is TGTGCCAGCAGCTTAGAAGCAGGCACCTACGAGCAGTACTTC. Amino acids: CASSLEAGTYEQYF.

V gene TRBV19 combines with J gene TRBJ2-7; D assignment may be TRBD1 or TRBD2 (5 bases each). Per germline, CDR1 LNHDA and CDR2 SQIVND (reference sequence). The V end was cut by 7 bases, the J end by 4 bases, with 17 bases between. This CDR3 region has 14 residues. The CDR3 protein is CASTPGTRPYEQYF. The CDR3 coding sequence is TGTGCCAGTACCCCCGGGACCCGCCCTTACGAGCAGTACTTC.

This chain connects TRBV27 to TRBJ2-5; 15 bases fit TRBD2. The germline CDR1 and CDR2 sequences are MNHEY and SMNVEV (reference sequence). This CDR3 has 17 amino acids. V lost 2 bases to trimming and J lost 2 bases; unmatched junction nucleotides: 3. The CDR3 reads CASSLGLAGGAQETQYF. The CDR3 DNA reads TGTGCCAGCAGTTTAGGACTAGCGGGGGGGGCACAAGAGACCCAGTACTTC.

For the CDR3, the DNA is TGTGCCAGCAGCGGAACCGGGACAGGGATTTACGAGCAGTACTTC. As protein: CASSGTGTGIYEQYF. J is TRBJ2-7 and V is TRBV13, with TRBD1 matching over 9 bases. The CDR3 runs to 15 residues. The germline V gene has CDR1 PRHDT and CDR2 FYEKMQ (reference sequence). J gave up 4 bases and V 5 bases, and 9 bases lay outside the gene matches.

V gene TRBV7-9 combines with J gene TRBJ1-3, with D maybe TRBD1 (6 bases). Germline-derived CDR1 and CDR2 are SEHNR and FQNEAQ (reference sequence). Deletions cut 5 bases from V and 7 bases from J, with 15 bases between. The CDR3 is 14 residues long. The CDR3 loop reads CASSPRDKWNTIYF. CDR3 DNA: TGTGCCAGCAGCCCGAGGGACAAGTGGAACACCATATATTTT.

V usage is TRBV18 and J usage is TRBJ2-7, with TRBD1 matching over 9 bases. Germline V CDR1 and CDR2: KGHSH, LQKENI. Trimming removed 4 bases from V and 5 bases from J; junction bases left unmatched: 9. This CDR3 contains 15 residues. CDR3 in DNA: TGTGCCAGCTCACATGGGGACAGGGTCGGTAACGAGCAGTACTTC. Amino acid sequence: CASSHGDRVGNEQYF.

In the case of this clone: Its ends do not fully match the called genes, so a read error is possible. The rearrangement links TRBV5-6 to TRBJ2-2; weak D call: TRBD2 (6 bases). From germline, CDR1 is SGHDT and CDR2 YYEEEE. The CDR3 contains 17 residues. CDR3 amino acids: CASSPRWAGHSTGELFF. The CDR3 DNA reads TGCGCCAGCAGCCCGAGGTGGGCGGGGCACTCTACCGGGGAGCTGTTTTTT. Full variable domain (rest looked up from reference TRBV5-6 and TRBJ2-2): DAGVTQSPTHLIKTRGQQVTLRCSPKSGHDTVSWYQQALGQGPQFIFQYYEEEERQRGNFPDRFSGHQFPNYSSELNVNALLLGDSALYLCASSPRWAGHSTGELFFGEGSRLTVL.